Shown below are 3 T cell receptor beta chains from a single sample sequenced in a study of blood T cell repertoires in COVID-19. The method was immunoSEQ multiplex PCR; TCRdb's version includes in-frame clones alone and lacks a portion of them. The data show approximately 250,000 clones, with roughly 86% seen just once and around 9% held by the top ten. The sample was peripheral blood. The receptors originated from a man aged 35-49 years with active or convalescent COVID-19.

This clone appeared once. The chain uses TRBV4-1 and TRBJ2-3; TRBD1 matches 7 bases. CDR3 length: 15 amino acids. Germline-derived CDR1 and CDR2 are MGHRA and YSYEKL. The V segment lost 2 bases and the J segment 4 bases; nucleotides outside the gene matches: 6. The CDR3 DNA sequence: TGCGCCAGCAGCCAAACTACAGGGGCCCCAGATACGCAGTATTTT. Translated, it gives CASSQTTGAPDTQYF.

The V call is TRBV6-5, the J call TRBJ1-6; 12 positions match TRBD1. The V segment lost 2 bases and the J segment 10 bases; nucleotides outside the gene matches: 3. Germline assignment: CDR1 MNHEY and CDR2 SVGAGI. This CDR3 is built from 15 residues. The CDR3 protein is CASSYPGQGASPLHF. In DNA, the CDR3 is TGTGCCAGCAGTTACCCGGGACAGGGGGCCTCACCCCTCCACTTT.

The V call is TRBV11-3, the J call TRBJ2-7; D gene uncertain. Trimming removed 1 base at V and 7 bases at J, with 17 bases between. CDR1 is SGHNT, CDR2 YENEEA, per germline. The CDR3 is 15 amino acids. CDR3 nucleotides: TGTGCCAGCAGCTTAGGTATTCCCTACCTACGGGAGCAGTACTTC. It codes for CASSLGIPYLREQYF.